The table lists the clone carrying this T cell receptor (beta chain) with a few counts. CDR3 length: 16 residues. The V gene's germline CDR1 is MDHEN and CDR2 SYDVKM. J lost 6 bases, V lost 7 bases, and 14 bases had no gene match. Produced via immunoSEQ multiplex PCR; TCRdb's table is partial and in-frame only. The sample includes around 40,000 clones, 82% of them seen just once. The data belong to a study of PD-L1 blockade in urothelial cancer. Time point denoted: peripheral blood 6 weeks after treatment start. The TCR sequence derives from a man in his 60s with urothelial cancer. This material consisted of PBMCs, taken around atezolizumab (anti-PD-L1) treatment. The chain combines TRBV28 with TRBJ2-1; TRBD1 aligns across 8 bases. CDR3 coding DNA: TGTGCCAGCAACGTAGGACAGGGAAGGAGGGGCAATGAGCAGTTCTTC. Amino acid sequence: CASNVGQGRRGNEQFF.